These 18 T cell receptor beta chains were sequenced from one sample in a study of blood T cell repertoires in COVID-19. Here immunoSEQ multiplex PCR was the method, and the copy in TCRdb shows in-frame clones only, minus some. The table shows around 56,000 clones, with about 86% occurring only once. The sequencing sample was made of peripheral blood. These receptors all stem from a woman aged 80 or over with active or convalescent COVID-19.

V is TRBV5-8 and J is TRBJ1-5, with D possibly being TRBD1 (6 bases). Trimming left V 2 bases short and J 0 bases short, with 12 bases between. CDR1 is SGHTS, CDR2 YDEGEE, per germline. This CDR3 is 16 amino acids long. CDR3 sequence reads: CASSFRTGPSNQPQHF. The CDR3 region has the DNA TGTGCCAGCAGCTTTCGAACAGGGCCTAGCAATCAGCCCCAGCATTTT.

This chain joins TRBV6-5 and TRBJ1-1; D not certain. The ends were cut back, 2 bases at V and 6 bases at J, with 10 bases in the middle. The CDR3 contains 13 residues. Per the germline V gene, CDR1 is MNHEY and CDR2 is SVGAGI. CDR3 sequence reads: CASSYQVASEAFF. The DNA of the CDR3 is TGTGCCAGCAGTTACCAGGTCGCTTCTGAAGCTTTCTTT.

The V and J genes are TRBV4-2 and TRBJ2-7; possibly TRBD2 for D (6 bases). Deletions cut 0 bases from V and 4 bases from J, with 13 bases between. Looked up from germline, CDR1 is LGHNA and CDR2 is YNFKEQ. This CDR3 comprises 15 residues. Here the CDR3 reads CASSQEEGGGYEQYF. CDR3 nucleotides: TGTGCCAGCAGCCAAGAGGAGGGTGGGGGGTACGAGCAGTACTTC.

DNA for the CDR3: TGCGCCAGCAGCCAACCCAGAGAAAAACTGTTTTTT. Amino acids: CASSQPREKLFF. This chain joins TRBV4-1 and TRBJ1-4; D is ambiguous. Deletions cut 2 bases from V and 8 bases from J, with 6 bases between. This CDR3 contains 12 residues. The germline CDR1 and CDR2 sequences are MGHRA and YSYEKL.

The rearrangement links TRBV27 to TRBJ1-2; 7 nucleotides match TRBD1. Unmatched junction bases numbered 4, after V lost 5 bases and J lost 1 base. Germline CDR1 and CDR2: MNHEY and SMNVEV (reference sequence). The CDR3 is 14 residues long. In DNA form, the CDR3 reads TGTGCCAGCAGTACAGGACAGGTTAACTATGGCTACACCTTC. Its translation is CASSTGQVNYGYTF.

V and J are TRBV6-6 and TRBJ1-6, with a weak D call TRBD1 (5 bases). The V end was cut by 1 base, the J end by 7 bases, with 11 bases between. The CDR3 runs to 15 residues. CDR1 and CDR2 (germline): MNHNY, SVGAGI (reference sequence). The CDR3 DNA sequence: TGTGCCAGCAGTTACTATCGTCAGGGAAATTCACCCCTCCACTTT. Translating it yields CASSYYRQGNSPLHF.

The chain is built from TRBV7-6 and TRBJ1-1; TRBD1 matches 9 bases. The CDR3 has 15 amino acids. The ends lost 4 bases at V and 1 base at J; junction bases unmatched: 4. Germline lookup yields CDR1 SGHVS and CDR2 FNYEAQ. The CDR3 protein is CASSSGQGRNTEAFF. CDR3 nucleotide sequence: TGTGCCAGCAGCTCGGGACAGGGCCGGAACACTGAAGCTTTCTTT.

The V gene is TRBV27, the J gene TRBJ1-3; 8 positions match TRBD1. This CDR3 has 14 residues. Per the germline V gene, CDR1 is MNHEY and CDR2 is SMNVEV (reference sequence). CDR3: CRSMGQVSGNTIYF. CDR3 sequence (DNA): TGTCGTTCGATGGGACAGGTCTCTGGAAACACCATATATTTT.

The chain uses TRBV6-2 or TRBV6-3 and TRBJ2-4; the match to TRBD1 covers 7 bases. With V trimmed by 0 bases and J by 6 bases, 8 bases remained unmatched. CDR3 length: 16 residues. The germline CDR1 and CDR2 sequences are MNHEY and SVGEGT. The CDR3 bases are TGTGCCAGCAGTTACTCGGCAGGGGGTACCGTAAACATTCAGTACTTC. It is translated as CASSYSAGGTVNIQYF.

This clone was detected only a few times. The chain has TRBV4-1 and TRBJ2-2; TRBD2 is a possible D gene (6 bases). Trimming cost V 3 bases and J 2 bases, with 13 bases left between them. The CDR3 has 16 residues. CDR1 is MGHRA and CDR2 is YSYEKL in the germline V gene. CDR3 sequence: CASSHGVGGNTGELFF. The CDR3 nucleotides are TGCGCCAGCAGCCATGGAGTGGGGGGTAACACCGGGGAGCTGTTTTTT.

The gene calls are TRBV19 and TRBJ2-7; TRBD1 agrees at 8 bases. Germline V lookup: CDR1 LNHDA, CDR2 SQIVND (reference sequence). The trim removed 6 bases at V and 2 bases at J, leaving 9 bases unmatched. CDR3 length equals 15 residues. CDR3 sequence (DNA): TGTGCCAGTAGAGACAGGGGTAGTAAAACCTACGAGCAGTACTTC. Residues: CASRDRGSKTYEQYF.

The gene calls are TRBV19 and TRBJ1-1, with D possibly being TRBD1 (6 bases). In germline, CDR1 is LNHDA, CDR2 SQIVND (reference sequence). The CDR3 length is 15 residues. V lost 4 bases to trimming and J lost 4 bases, with 16 bases between them. CDR3 amino acids: CASSTGQTLATEAFF. The CDR3 DNA reads TGTGCCAGTAGTACGGGACAAACTCTGGCCACTGAAGCTTTCTTT.

This clone was detected a few times. The sample contains more than one DNA sequence encoding this CDR3. The V and J genes are TRBV19 and TRBJ1-5; 7 positions agree with TRBD1. The V and J ends lost 5 bases and 4 bases, in that order; junction bases with no gene match: 5. The CDR3 length is 14 residues. Germline lookup yields CDR1 LNHDA and CDR2 SQIVND (reference sequence). DNA of the CDR3: TGTGCCAGTAGTCCACAACAGGGGAATCAGCCCCAGCATTTT. Amino acids: CASSPQQGNQPQHF.

The J gene is TRBJ1-5, the V gene TRBV21-1. TRBV21-1 is deemed a pseudogene. CDR3 size: 21 residues. The CDR3 sequence: CASSMLPAQGPRVDSNQPQHF. Written as DNA, the CDR3 is TGTGCCAGCAGCATGCTGCCGGCACAAGGACCGAGGGTCGATAGCAATCAGCCCCAGCATTTT.

V is TRBV3-1 (or the pseudogene TRBV3-2) and J is TRBJ2-1; 10 bases map to TRBD2. CDR3 length: 17 amino acids. Per germline, CDR1 LGHDT and CDR2 YNNKEL (reference sequence). V lost 4 bases and J lost 6; bases outside the gene matches: 12. The CDR3 coding sequence is TGTGCCAGCAGCCTGTGGGGGAGCGGGGGGGCCGCCAATGAGCAGTTCTTC. It translates to CASSLWGSGGAANEQFF.

The chain has TRBV7-2 and TRBJ1-2; no clear D gene. Germline lookup yields CDR1 SGHTA and CDR2 FQGNSA. The V gene lost 1 base and the J gene lost 3 bases, with 6 bases spanning the gap. The length of the CDR3 is 13 residues. The DNA of the CDR3 is TGTGCCAGCAGCTTAGGCAGGTACTATGGCTACACCTTC. It encodes CASSLGRYYGYTF.

The V gene is TRBV6-5, the J gene TRBJ1-5; D is undetermined. V was trimmed by 8 bases and J by 6 bases, leaving 17 bases between them. Germline values: CDR1 MNHEY, CDR2 SVGAGI. The CDR3 is made up of 14 amino acids. The CDR3 nucleotides read TGTGCCAGCGGGGATGGGAGGATGGGTCAGCCCCAGCATTTT. Its protein is CASGDGRMGQPQHF.

This clone was seen a few times. This chain uses TRBV7-2 with TRBJ1-4; no firm D call. The germline V and J ends were trimmed by 1 base and 3 bases, with 9 bases remaining between them. Germline assignment: CDR1 SGHTA and CDR2 FQGNSA. The CDR3 is 15 residues long. CDR3 residues: CASSLGRLANEKLFF. The CDR3 DNA follows: TGTGCCAGCAGCTTAGGTCGGTTAGCTAATGAAAAACTGTTTTTT. The full variable domain, in which reference TRBV7-2 and TRBJ1-4 provide the parts outside the CDR3, is GAGVSQSPSNKVTEKGKDVELRCDPISGHTALYWYRQSLGQGLEFLIYFQGNSAPDKSGLPSDRFSAERTGGSVSTLTIQRTQQEDSAVYLCASSLGRLANEKLFFGSGTQLSVL.